Following are 17 T cell receptor beta chains from one sample sequenced in a study of T cell responses to AZD1222 COVID-19 vaccine (dated by TCRdb to the early 2020s). The sample's time point, from its label and the paper: about 28 days (+/-7) after the second vaccine dose. Receptors were amplified or captured by the immunoSEQ multiplex PCR assay. TCRdb carries this immuneACCESS record with in-frame sequences only. Its versions omit some clonotypes, under half of them owing to an unresolved V gene in the studies checked, with the rest unexplained. For this sample there are tens of thousands of clones; approximately 90% appear just once. The leading ten clones occupy 5.4% of the sample. This specimen consisted of peripheral blood, obtained 28 days after the second AZD1222 dose. The origin of the receptors is an adult who received the AZD1222 COVID-19 vaccine.

The V and J genes are TRBV5-6 and TRBJ1-4; 9 nucleotides match TRBD1. Germline V gene sequence: CDR1 SGHDT, CDR2 YYEEEE. With V trimmed by 3 bases and J by 8 bases, 5 bases remained unmatched. CDR3 length: 14 amino acids. The DNA for the CDR3 is TGTGCCAGCAGCTGGGGGACAGGGTACGAAAAACTGTTTTTT. Encoded protein: CASSWGTGYEKLFF.

This clone showed up just once. This chain uses TRBV21-1 with TRBJ1-5. TRBV21-1 is a listed pseudogene. CDR3 length: 15 amino acids. CDR3 sequence reads: CASSKEEQNNQPQHF. CDR3 bases: TGTGCCAGCAGCAAAGAAGAGCAGAACAATCAGCCCCAGCATTTT.

The chain has TRBV9 and TRBJ2-1, with D tentatively TRBD2 (7 bases). This CDR3 comprises 15 residues. CDR1 is SGDLS and CDR2 is YYNGEE in the germline V gene. Trimming stripped 0 bases from V and 8 bases from J, with 15 bases between. The CDR3 protein is CASSVAVGGPDEQFF. The CDR3 DNA is TGTGCCAGCAGCGTAGCAGTGGGGGGGCCCGATGAGCAGTTCTTC.

This chain uses TRBV10-3 with TRBJ1-1; 7 bases fit TRBD1. CDR3 length equals 14 residues. The junction had 5 bases not matched to a gene; V was cut back by 6 bases and J by 1 base. The germline V gene has CDR1 ENHRY and CDR2 SYGVKD. CDR3 sequence reads: CAISWTGSNTEAFF. In nucleotides, the CDR3 is TGTGCCATCAGCTGGACAGGCTCGAACACTGAAGCTTTCTTT.

The chain recombines TRBV27 with TRBJ1-5, with D hard to call. The CDR3 runs to 15 residues. V was cut by 0 bases and J by 0 bases, with 6 bases left in between. CDR1 is MNHEY, CDR2 SMNVEV, per germline (reference sequence). CDR3 coding DNA: TGTGCCAGCAGTTTATCGCTGATTAGCAATCAGCCCCAGCATTTT. The encoded protein is CASSLSLISNQPQHF.

This clone was seen a single time. The chain couples TRBV28 to TRBJ1-3; D perhaps matches TRBD1 (5 bases). The CDR3 has 15 amino acids. V dropped 3 bases and J dropped 4 bases, with 13 bases sitting between them. Germline V gene data show CDR1 as MDHEN and CDR2 as SYDVKM. In DNA form, the CDR3 reads TGTGCCAGCAGTTTGTCACCAGGGACGGGAAACACCATATATTTT. Encoded protein: CASSLSPGTGNTIYF.

This sequence joins TRBV30 and TRBJ1-5; D remains unclear. Trimming removed 0 bases from V and 8 bases from J, with 11 bases in between. Per the germline V gene, CDR1 is GTSNPN and CDR2 is SVGIG (reference sequence). CDR3 length equals 13 residues. The CDR3 nucleotides are TGTGCCTGGAGTGTTTCACGGAGGGAGCCCCAGCATTTT. Its translation: CAWSVSRREPQHF.

V is TRBV6-2 or TRBV6-3 and J is TRBJ2-4, with 14 bases lining up with TRBD2. V dropped 0 bases and J dropped 15; count of bases not matched to a gene: 10. CDR1 is MNHEY and CDR2 is SVGEGT in the germline V gene. This CDR3 contains 16 residues. The CDR3 sequence is CASSYSGLAGAREGYF. DNA for the CDR3: TGTGCCAGCAGTTACTCGGGACTAGCGGGGGCCCGGGAGGGGTACTTC.

The chain couples TRBV21-1 to TRBJ1-2; the table assigns TRBD1, which was not confirmed against the DNA. TRBV21-1 is an annotated pseudogene. There are 15 residues in the CDR3. In DNA form, the CDR3 reads TGTGCCAGCAGCAAAACGTTTCCAGAACAGTATGGCTACACCTTC. Encoded protein: CASSKTFPEQYGYTF.

This clone was seen a single time. CDR3 residues: CASSLGQGAYTF. The CDR3 DNA sequence: TGTGCCAGCAGCTTGGGGCAGGGGGCCTACACCTTC. This rearrangement joins TRBV7-2 to TRBJ1-2; 8 bases align to TRBD1. This CDR3 has 12 residues. Germline CDR1 reads SGHTA; CDR2 reads FQGNSA. Trimming took 3 bases from V and 10 from J; bases not matched to a gene: 4.

This sequence joins TRBV30 and TRBJ1-1; D not certain. The germline V gene encodes CDR1 GTSNPN and CDR2 SVGIG (reference sequence). This CDR3 has 13 residues. V gave up 4 bases and J gave up 3 bases, with 12 bases separating them. CDR3 sequence: CAWNSGGDTEAFF. The CDR3 DNA reads as TGTGCCTGGAATTCCGGAGGAGACACTGAAGCTTTCTTT.

This chain uses TRBV29-1 with TRBJ1-2, with unresolved D. The germline CDR1 and CDR2 sequences are SQVTM and ANQGSEA. The CDR3 runs 14 residues. The germline V and J ends were trimmed by 0 bases and 6 bases, with 14 bases remaining between them. CDR3 protein: CSVEDGPVRDGYTF. DNA of the CDR3: TGCAGCGTTGAAGATGGGCCTGTACGGGATGGCTACACCTTC.

The chain is built from TRBV10-3 and TRBJ2-3, with D hard to call. The CDR3 spans 11 residues. V gave up 6 bases and J gave up 5 bases, with 6 bases separating them. The V gene's germline CDR1 is ENHRY and CDR2 SYGVKD. The CDR3 coding sequence is TGTGCCATCAGAGGGCAAGATACGCAGTATTTT. It codes for CAIRGQDTQYF.

The table lists this clone with a count of one. The chain links TRBV9 to TRBJ2-7; D perhaps matches TRBD1 (6 bases). Trimming left V 4 bases short and J 0 bases short, with 14 bases between. This CDR3 is 15 amino acids long. The germline V gene encodes CDR1 SGDLS and CDR2 YYNGEE. The CDR3, as DNA: TGTGCCAGCAGCCCCCGGGGACACTACTCCTACGAGCAGTACTTC. Translated, it gives CASSPRGHYSYEQYF.

The chain couples TRBV7-2 to TRBJ1-4; TRBD1 matches at 9 bases. CDR1 and CDR2 (germline): SGHTA, FQGNSA. This CDR3 spans 14 amino acids. V trimming: 1 base; J trimming: 8 bases; junction bases outside the gene matches: 2. This CDR3 is CASSLGTGDEKLFF. The CDR3 DNA reads TGTGCCAGCAGCTTAGGGACAGGGGACGAAAAACTGTTTTTT.

The chain's CDR3 is CATSPGGSYEQYF. CDR3 coding DNA: TGTGCCACCAGTCCCGGCGGGTCCTACGAGCAGTACTTC. The gene calls are TRBV24-1 and TRBJ2-7; possibly TRBD2 for D (5 bases). V lost 6 bases and J 1 base, leaving 9 bases between the germline ends. This CDR3 region has 13 residues. The germline gives CDR1 KGHDR, CDR2 SFDVKD.

For the CDR3, the DNA is TGCGCCAGCAGCTTGGGGGCAGGGGGCGGAGAGACCCAGTACTTC. It codes for CASSLGAGGGETQYF. The chain carries TRBV5-1 and TRBJ2-5; 8 positions agree with TRBD1. Germline V gene data show CDR1 as SGHRS and CDR2 as YFSETQ. V was clipped by 0 bases and J by 4 bases; unmatched bases: 5. This CDR3 comprises 15 residues.